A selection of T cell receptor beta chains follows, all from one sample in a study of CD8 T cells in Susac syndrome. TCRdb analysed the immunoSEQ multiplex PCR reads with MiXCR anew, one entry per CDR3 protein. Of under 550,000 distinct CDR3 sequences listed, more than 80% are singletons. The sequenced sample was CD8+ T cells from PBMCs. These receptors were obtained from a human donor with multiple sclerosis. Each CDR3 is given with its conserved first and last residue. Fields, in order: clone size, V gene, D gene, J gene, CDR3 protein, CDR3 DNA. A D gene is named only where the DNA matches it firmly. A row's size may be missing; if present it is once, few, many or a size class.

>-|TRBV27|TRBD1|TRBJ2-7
CASSLSQGVGSYEQYF
TGTGCCAGCAGTTTATCCCAGGGGGTAGGATCCTACGAGCAGTACTTC
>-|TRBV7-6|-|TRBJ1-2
CASSPGPGEANYGYTF
TGTGCCAGCAGCCCGGGCCCAGGGGAAGCGAACTATGGCTACACCTTC
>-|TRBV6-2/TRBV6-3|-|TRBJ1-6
CASSHGHKGSPLHF
TGTGCCAGCAGTCATGGACACAAGGGATCACCCCTCCACTTT
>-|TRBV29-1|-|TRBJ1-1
CSTGGVSEAFF
TGCAGCACCGGGGGGGTTTCTGAAGCTTTCTTT
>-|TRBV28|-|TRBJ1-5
CASSRPGEGDLEYQPQHF
TGTGCCAGCAGTCGGCCGGGGGAGGGGGACCTCGAATATCAGCCCCAGCATTTT
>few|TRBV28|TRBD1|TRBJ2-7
CASSAGTVYEQYF
TGTGCCAGCAGTGCCGGGACAGTCTACGAGCAGTACTTC
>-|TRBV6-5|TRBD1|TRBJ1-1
CASRSTDRDGTGAFF
TGTGCCAGCAGGTCCACTGACAGGGACGGGACTGGAGCTTTCTTT
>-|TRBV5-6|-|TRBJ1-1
CASSLGAGQDTEAFF
TGTGCCAGCAGCTTGGGCGCAGGGCAGGACACTGAAGCTTTCTTT
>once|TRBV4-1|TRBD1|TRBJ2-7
CASSLTPGQGSYEQYF
TGCGCCAGCAGCCTTACGCCGGGACAGGGCTCCTACGAGCAGTACTTC
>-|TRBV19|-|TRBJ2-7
CASSIVASRSYEQYF
TGTGCCAGTAGTATAGTGGCCTCCCGCTCCTACGAGCAGTACTTC
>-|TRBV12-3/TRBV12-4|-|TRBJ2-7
CASSFPTKTSYEQYF
TGTGCCAGCAGTTTCCCAACCAAAACCTCCTACGAGCAGTACTTC
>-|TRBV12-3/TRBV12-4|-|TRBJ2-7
CASSLGGYYEQYF
TGTGCCAGCAGTTTAGGGGGTTACTACGAGCAGTACTTC
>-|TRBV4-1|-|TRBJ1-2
CASSPSLGQIINYGYTF
TGCGCCAGCAGCCCGTCACTTGGACAGATTATTAACTATGGCTACACCTTC
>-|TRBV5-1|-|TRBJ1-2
CASSLEQGADGYTF
TGCGCCAGCAGCTTGGAACAGGGCGCGGATGGCTACACCTTC
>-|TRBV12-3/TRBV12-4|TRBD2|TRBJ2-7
CASSQGWTSGYEQYF
TGTGCCAGCAGTCAAGGATGGACTAGCGGCTACGAGCAGTACTTC
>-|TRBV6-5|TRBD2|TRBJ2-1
CASSYERETLYNEQFF
TGTGCCAGCAGTTACGAGCGGGAGACTTTATACAATGAGCAGTTCTTC
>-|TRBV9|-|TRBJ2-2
CASSPEGLGELFF
TGTGCCAGCAGCCCAGAGGGGCTCGGGGAGCTGTTTTTT
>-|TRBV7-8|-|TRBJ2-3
CASSLAVLGTATFTDTQYF
TGTGCCAGCAGCTTAGCTGTCCTAGGGACTGCAACCTTCACAGATACGCAGTATTTT
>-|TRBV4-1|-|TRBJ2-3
CASSQGFGLDTQYF
TGCGCCAGCAGCCAAGGGTTCGGGCTAGATACGCAGTATTTT
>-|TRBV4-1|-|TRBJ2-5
CASSLTALGAEETQYF
TGCGCCAGCAGCCTAACGGCGTTGGGCGCGGAAGAGACCCAGTACTTC
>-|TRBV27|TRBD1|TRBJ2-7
CASRPGQANLEQYF
TGTGCCAGCAGACCGGGACAGGCTAATCTCGAGCAGTACTTC
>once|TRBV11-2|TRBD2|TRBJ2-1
CASSSSGGRDYDNEQFF
TGTGCCAGCAGCTCCTCGGGAGGGCGGGACTACGACAATGAGCAGTTCTTC